These 25 T cell receptor beta chains came from one sample sequenced in a study of T cells in Graves' hyperthyroidism and ophthalmopathy. Amplification of TCR beta CDR3 regions used RNA as the template. With the HTBI primer set, the TCR CDR3 went through a first round of RT-PCR. Each CDR3 protein is one row after TCRdb ran MiXCR on the multiplex PCR reads. The repertoire holds a few hundred thousand distinct CDR3 sequences, with about a fifth as singletons. Sample: blood. The receptors were gathered from a man aged 18 to 30 with Graves' hyperthyroidism.

This clonotype was recorded at least ten times. The V gene is TRBV19, the J gene TRBJ1-2, with no clear D. V was cut by 3 bases and J by 8 bases, with 16 bases left in between. The V gene's germline CDR1 is LNHDA and CDR2 SQIVND (reference sequence). The CDR3 is made up of 14 amino acids. The CDR3 here is CASSIGRVMNGYTF. The CDR3 nucleotides read TGTGCCAGTAGTATCGGAAGGGTGATGAACGGCTACACCTTC.

This clonotype has only a few counts. At one of its ends the junction is not consistent with the germline gene, which may arise from a read error. V and J are TRBV6-4 and TRBJ2-5, with TRBD1 identical over 7 bases. CDR1 is MRHNA, CDR2 SNTAGT, per germline. The CDR3 sequence is 14 residues long. The CDR3 DNA sequence: TGTGCCAGCAGTCGTCGGGACAGCGAAGAGAGCCAGTACTTC. Translation: CASSRRDSEESQYF.

This clonotype was observed at least ten times. V and J are TRBV30 and TRBJ1-2; D is unclear. Germline loops: CDR1 GTSNPN, CDR2 SVGIG (reference sequence). V was pared by 5 bases and J by 7 bases, with 11 bases between. The CDR3 consists of 11 residues. CDR3 bases: TGTGCCTGGTTCGAGGGAGGTGGCTACACCTTC. This codes for CAWFEGGGYTF.

This clonotype was seen many times. The CDR3 DNA reads TGTGCCAGCAGCCGCTGGGGGGAATATCAAGAGACCCAGTACTTC. Residues: CASSRWGEYQETQYF. The chain combines TRBV12-3 or TRBV12-4 with TRBJ2-5; D is possibly TRBD2 (6 bases). Trimming pared 6 bases from V and 2 bases from J, leaving 16 bases between. The CDR3 is 15 residues long.

Ten or more counts support this clonotype. This sequence joins TRBV6-1 and TRBJ2-5; 9 bases map to TRBD1. The CDR3 covers 14 residues. Germline lookup yields CDR1 MNHNS and CDR2 SASEGT. V lost 5 bases, J lost 5 bases, and 6 bases stayed unmatched. The CDR3 DNA reads TGTGCCAGCAGTCCCACAGGGGGCAGGGAGACCCAGTACTTC. Translation: CASSPTGGRETQYF.

This clonotype came up a few times. The rearrangement joins TRBV29-1 to TRBJ2-7; weak D call: TRBD1 (6 bases). The CDR3 is 11 amino acids. The V gene's germline CDR1 is SQVTM and CDR2 ANQGSEA. Trimming shortened V by 4 bases and J by 5 bases, and 9 bases separated the two germline ends. The CDR3 spells CSVGGLDEQYF. CDR3 in DNA: TGCAGCGTTGGGGGGCTGGACGAGCAGTACTTC.

This clonotype was observed many times. V gene TRBV28 combines with J gene TRBJ1-1, with TRBD1 matching 7 bases. This CDR3 contains 11 residues. Germline CDR1 MDHEN, CDR2 SYDVKM. Trimming took 5 bases from V and 10 from J; bases not matched to a gene: 4. CDR3 protein: CASSAGGRAFF. The CDR3 bases are TGTGCCAGCAGTGCAGGGGGACGAGCTTTCTTT. Variable domain in full (rest from reference TRBV28 and TRBJ1-1): DVKVTQSSRYLVKRTGEKVFLECVQDMDHENMFWYRQDPGLGLRLIYFSYDVKMKEKGDIPEGYSVSREKKERFSLILESASTNQTSMYLCASSAGGRAFFGQGTRLTVV.

This clonotype was observed at least ten times. V gene TRBV6-2 or TRBV6-3 combines with J gene TRBJ1-2, with D maybe TRBD1 (5 bases). The CDR3 covers 13 residues. V lost 2 bases, J lost 4 bases, and 8 bases lay in between. Germline V lookup: CDR1 MNHEY, CDR2 SVGEGT. CDR3 DNA: TGTGCCAGCAGTTACGCCGGGGGCTATGGCTACACCTTC. This translates into CASSYAGGYGYTF.

This clonotype was seen more than once but under ten times. The V call is TRBV27, the J call TRBJ2-5, with D maybe TRBD2 (7 bases). The CDR3 is made up of 16 amino acids. V was cut by 2 bases and J by 1 base, with 14 bases left in between. The germline CDR1 and CDR2 sequences are MNHEY and SMNVEV (reference sequence). The DNA of the CDR3 is TGTGCCAGCAGTTTAACGGGGCGGGGGCCCCAAGAGACCCAGTACTTC. Its translation is CASSLTGRGPQETQYF.

This clonotype has just a few counts. This chain uses TRBV10-3 with TRBJ1-3; possibly TRBD1 for D (5 bases). Germline V gene data show CDR1 as ENHRY and CDR2 as SYGVKD. V dropped 0 bases and J dropped 8 bases, with 17 bases sitting between them. The CDR3 is 16 residues long. As DNA, the CDR3 is TGTGCCATCAGTGAGTCGCGAGGACAAACGGGGGACACCATATATTTT. It specifies CAISESRGQTGDTIYF.

This clonotype was counted many times. This sequence joins TRBV2 and TRBJ1-2; D uncertain. Germline CDR1 and CDR2: SNHLY and FYNNEI. This CDR3 has 14 amino acids. V was clipped by 1 base and J by 2 bases, with 8 bases between them. The DNA of the CDR3 is TGTGCCAGCAGTGAAGGTGACACCAACTATGGCTACACCTTC. Residues: CASSEGDTNYGYTF.

A few counts support this clonotype. The rearrangement links TRBV6-1 to TRBJ2-7; 9 positions agree with TRBD1. The J segment lost 0 bases and the V segment lost 6 bases, leaving 6 bases of the junction unmatched. The CDR3 is 15 amino acids. Germline assignment: CDR1 MNHNS and CDR2 SASEGT. CDR3 protein: CASRLGTGRSYEQYF. The CDR3 coding sequence is TGTGCCAGCAGGCTAGGGACAGGGCGCTCCTACGAGCAGTACTTC.

This clonotype was observed a few times. The V and J genes are TRBV15 and TRBJ2-5; TRBD2 is a possible D gene (5 bases). Trimming took off 1 base at V and 3 bases at J, with 9 bases between the two ends. Germline CDR1 and CDR2: LNHNV and YYDKDF (reference sequence). This CDR3 has 14 amino acids. This CDR3 is CATSRGGSEETQYF. CDR3 nucleotides: TGTGCCACCAGCAGAGGAGGGTCAGAAGAGACCCAGTACTTC.

The rearrangement uses TRBV13 and TRBJ1-2; 9 nucleotides align to TRBD1. The V and J ends lost 5 bases and 6 bases, in that order; junction bases with no gene match: 7. The V gene's germline CDR1 is PRHDT and CDR2 FYEKMQ (reference sequence). CDR3 length: 14 amino acids. CDR3 DNA: TGTGCCAGCAGCCAAAGGGGACAGGGACATGGCTACACCTTC. It codes for CASSQRGQGHGYTF.

Remarks on this clonotype: One junction end does not reproduce the germline sequence, and a read error may be involved. This chain joins TRBV6-2 or TRBV6-3 and TRBJ2-2, with D perhaps TRBD2 (5 bases). The CDR3 length is 18 residues. Per the germline V gene, CDR1 is MNHEY and CDR2 is SVGEGT. CDR3 in DNA: TGTGCCAGCAGTTACTCGTTCACGCTGCGAGAAGACACCGGGGAGCTGTTGTTT. Protein sequence: CASSYSFTLREDTGELLF.

This clonotype was counted only a few times. V usage is TRBV6-5 and J usage is TRBJ1-6, with 9 bases aligning to TRBD1. The CDR3 has 15 amino acids. Germline-derived CDR1 and CDR2 are MNHEY and SVGAGI. V shed 0 bases, J shed 10 bases, and the junction held 4 bases outside the gene matches. The CDR3 DNA is TGTGCCAGCAGTTACTCACGGGACAGGGACTCACCCCTCCACTTT. Translation: CASSYSRDRDSPLHF.

This clonotype was detected many times. This chain connects TRBV6-1 to TRBJ2-7, with TRBD2 as a possible D gene (5 bases). Trimming took 4 bases from V and 3 from J, leaving 25 bases between them. The germline V gene has CDR1 MNHNS and CDR2 SASEGT. CDR3 length equals 18 residues. CDR3 region: CASSANRPTRGYIYEQYF. CDR3 bases: TGTGCCAGCAGTGCCAATCGCCCCACACGAGGGTATATCTACGAGCAGTACTTC.

This clonotype has a handful of counts. The chain joins TRBV4-1 to TRBJ1-1; D uncertain. The germline CDR1 and CDR2 sequences are MGHRA and YSYEKL. The V and J ends lost 1 base and 0 bases respectively, with 18 bases between them. The CDR3 consists of 18 residues. CDR3 in amino acids: CASSQVTAWGFMNTEAFF. The CDR3 DNA is TGCGCCAGCAGCCAAGTAACAGCGTGGGGATTTATGAACACTGAAGCTTTCTTT.

The V call is TRBV6-2 or TRBV6-3, the J call TRBJ2-7, with D perhaps TRBD2 (5 bases). Between the trimmed V and J ends, which lost 0 bases and 3 bases, there was a span of 18 bases. The germline gives CDR1 MNHEY, CDR2 SVGEGT. This CDR3 is built from 17 residues. The CDR3 region is CASSYSPAWELLYEQYF. The CDR3 nucleotides read TGTGCCAGCAGTTACTCGCCGGCCTGGGAGCTCCTCTACGAGCAGTACTTC.

The V gene is TRBV29-1, the J gene TRBJ2-5; D possibly corresponds to TRBD2 (5 bases). Looked up from germline, CDR1 is SQVTM and CDR2 is ANQGSEA. The CDR3 contains 12 residues. The V and J ends lost 7 bases and 1 base respectively, with 10 bases between them. For the CDR3, the DNA is TGCAGCGCGAAAGCGGCCCAAGAGACCCAGTACTTC. Its translation is CSAKAAQETQYF.

This clonotype was recorded many times. The rearrangement links TRBV7-9 to TRBJ1-1; D is possibly TRBD1 (5 bases). The CDR3 is made up of 15 amino acids. V lost 4 bases and J 1 base, leaving 13 bases between the germline ends. Germline CDR1 and CDR2: SEHNR and FQNEAQ (reference sequence). CDR3 protein: CASSSRGGKNTEAFF. The CDR3 DNA follows: TGTGCCAGCAGCTCTCGTGGGGGTAAGAACACTGAAGCTTTCTTT.

This clonotype showed up many times. J is TRBJ2-2 and V is TRBV6-4, with unresolved D. The CDR3 spans 12 residues. Looked up from germline, CDR1 is MRHNA and CDR2 is SNTAGT. V was trimmed by 9 bases and J by 0 bases, leaving 5 bases between them. The CDR3 DNA is TGTGCCAGTCGTTCGAACACCGGGGAGCTGTTTTTT. It codes for CASRSNTGELFF.

The V call is TRBV30, the J call TRBJ1-2; D gene ambiguous. V was cut by 4 bases and J by 3 bases, with 15 bases left in between. Germline V gene sequence: CDR1 GTSNPN, CDR2 SVGIG (reference sequence). CDR3 size: 14 residues. CDR3 sequence reads: CAWTEGREDYGYTF. As DNA, the CDR3 is TGTGCCTGGACTGAGGGCCGGGAGGACTATGGCTACACCTTC.

At least ten counts were recorded for this clonotype. This chain joins TRBV2 and TRBJ1-2; 7 bases match TRBD1. Germline V gene lookup returns CDR1 SNHLY and CDR2 FYNNEI. J lost 6 bases, V lost 7 bases, and 8 bases had no gene match. There are 13 residues in the CDR3. CDR3 region: CASIKGALNGYTF. The CDR3 nucleotides are TGTGCCAGCATTAAGGGGGCTCTAAATGGCTACACCTTC. Full variable domain (missing parts from reference TRBV2 and TRBJ1-2): EPEVTQTPSHQVTQMGQEVILRCVPISNHLYFYWYRQILGQKVEFLVSFYNNEISEKSEIFDDQFSVERPDGSNFTLKIRSTKLEDSAMYFCASIKGALNGYTFGSGTRLTVV.

This clonotype was detected many times. At one end the junction does not follow the germline gene, possibly because of a read error. This chain uses TRBV27 with TRBJ2-5; 7 bases map to TRBD1. The CDR3 runs 14 residues. The V gene's germline CDR1 is MNHEY and CDR2 SMNVEV (reference sequence). CDR3 loop: CASSLWDSQGTQYF. DNA of the CDR3: TGTGCCAGCAGTTTATGGGACAGCCAAGGGACCCAGTACTTC.